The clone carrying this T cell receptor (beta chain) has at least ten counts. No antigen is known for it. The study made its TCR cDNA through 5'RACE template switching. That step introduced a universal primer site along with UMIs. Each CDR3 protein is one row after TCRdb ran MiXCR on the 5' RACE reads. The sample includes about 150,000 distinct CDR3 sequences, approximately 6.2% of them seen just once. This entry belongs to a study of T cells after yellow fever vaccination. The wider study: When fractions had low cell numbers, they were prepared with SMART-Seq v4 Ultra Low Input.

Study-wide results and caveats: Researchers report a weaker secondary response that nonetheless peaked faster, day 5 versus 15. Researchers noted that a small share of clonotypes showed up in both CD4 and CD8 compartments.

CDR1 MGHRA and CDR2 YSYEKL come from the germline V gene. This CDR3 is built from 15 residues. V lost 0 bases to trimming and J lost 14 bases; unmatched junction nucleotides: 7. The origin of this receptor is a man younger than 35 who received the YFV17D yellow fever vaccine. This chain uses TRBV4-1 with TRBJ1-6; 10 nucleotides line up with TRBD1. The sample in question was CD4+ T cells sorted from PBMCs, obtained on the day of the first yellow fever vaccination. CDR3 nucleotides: TGCGCCAGCAGCCAAGATGGGACAGGGGACCTCACCCTCCACTTT. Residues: CASSQDGTGDLTLHF.